This entry lists 22 T cell receptor beta chains sequenced from one sample in a study of monozygotic twins with cystic fibrosis (dated by TCRdb to 2020 to 2022). The library was made by the immunoSEQ multiplex PCR assay. TCRdb stores this immuneACCESS table with in-frame sequences only. Part of the clones is absent; in the studies checked, under half of the shortfall reflects unresolved V genes, and no reason is known for the rest. This sample has roughly 19,000 clones in its table, and 95% to 98% of those were observed once. The top ten constitute approximately 1.8% of the sample. The material sequenced was blood. The receptors come from a woman aged 25 to 39 with cystic fibrosis.

This clone occurred once. The rearrangement uses TRBV10-1 and TRBJ1-2, with no clear D. V shed 0 bases and J shed 6 bases, with 8 bases lying between them. Germline lookup yields CDR1 WNHNN and CDR2 SYGVQD (reference sequence). This CDR3 has 13 residues. The CDR3 loop reads CASSESLGNGYTF. The CDR3 nucleotides are TGCGCCAGCAGTGAGTCGCTGGGTAATGGCTACACCTTC.

The chain employs TRBV28 and TRBJ2-7; D is unclear. The CDR3 is 12 residues long. V shed 5 bases and J shed 10 bases, with 15 bases lying between them. Germline lookup yields CDR1 MDHEN and CDR2 SYDVKM. The CDR3 protein is CASSPLKVGQYF. For the CDR3, the DNA is TGTGCCAGCAGTCCCCTAAAGGTTGGACAGTACTTC.

The count of this clone is one. The chain recombines TRBV9 with TRBJ2-3; D unresolved. This CDR3 comprises 12 residues. V lost 4 bases and J lost 2, with 5 bases in between. CDR1 SGDLS and CDR2 YYNGEE come from the germline V gene. The CDR3 region is CASSSLTDTQYF. In DNA form, the CDR3 reads TGTGCCAGCAGCTCTCTCACAGATACGCAGTATTTT.

The chain uses TRBV10-2 and TRBJ2-6, with 9 bases identical to TRBD1. The CDR3 is 17 residues long. Germline CDR1 is WSHSY and CDR2 is SAAADI. V was clipped by 7 bases and J by 6 bases; unmatched bases: 13. CDR3 region: CASTRTGVPKEANVLTF. The CDR3, as DNA: TGCGCCAGCACTCGGACAGGGGTCCCGAAAGAGGCCAACGTCCTGACTTTC.

The rearrangement links TRBV5-8 to TRBJ2-7; 7 nucleotides agree with TRBD1. The germline V gene encodes CDR1 SGHTS and CDR2 YDEGEE. This CDR3 has 14 amino acids. J gave up 0 bases and V 2 bases, and 2 bases lay outside the gene matches. CDR3 bases: TGTGCCAGCAGCTTCGGGGACAGCTCCTACGAGCAGTACTTC. Protein product: CASSFGDSSYEQYF.

The CDR3: CASTLYGEQYF. CDR3 sequence (DNA): TGTGCCAGCACCCTGTATGGCGAGCAGTACTTC. The chain couples TRBV28 to TRBJ2-7; D gene unclear. V was cut by 7 bases and J by 6 bases, with 10 bases left in between. The CDR3 runs to 11 residues. CDR1 and CDR2 (germline): MDHEN, SYDVKM.

The rearrangement links TRBV6-5 to TRBJ1-1; D is uncertain. The CDR3 sequence is 15 residues long. V shed 2 bases and J shed 1 base, with 11 bases lying between them. Germline values: CDR1 MNHEY, CDR2 SVGAGI. DNA of the CDR3: TGTGCCAGCAGTTACCTCCCGGGATCGAACACTGAAGCTTTCTTT. This sequence encodes CASSYLPGSNTEAFF.

The chain combines TRBV7-8 with TRBJ2-3, with 12 bases lining up with TRBD2. Germline-derived CDR1 and CDR2 are SGHVS and FQNEAQ. The CDR3 runs to 17 residues. Germline trimming cut 5 bases from V and 1 base from J; bases unmatched to any gene: 7. The CDR3 nucleotides are TGTGCCAGCAGCGTCATTCTAGCGGGGGGGCGCACAGATACGCAGTATTTT. It translates to CASSVILAGGRTDTQYF.

V usage is TRBV11-1 and J usage is TRBJ2-2, with a possible D match to TRBD2 (5 bases). This CDR3 is built from 14 residues. Trimming removed 3 bases from V and 6 bases from J, with 11 bases in between. Looked up from germline, CDR1 is SGHAT and CDR2 is FQDESV (reference sequence). For the CDR3, the DNA is TGTGCCAGCAGCTTCGGGGAGTACGCCGGGGAGCTGTTTTTT. It yields the protein CASSFGEYAGELFF.

The chain uses TRBV7-9 and TRBJ1-6, with D unclear. In germline, CDR1 is SEHNR, CDR2 FQNEAQ (reference sequence). The CDR3 contains 12 residues. V was pared by 5 bases and J by 14 bases, with 13 bases between. The CDR3 DNA is TGTGCCAGCAGCCCGACCGGATTCACCCTCCACTTT. Translated, it gives CASSPTGFTLHF.

This chain connects TRBV19 to TRBJ1-2; 8 nucleotides line up with TRBD1. This CDR3 has 16 amino acids. The germline CDR1 and CDR2 sequences are LNHDA and SQIVND (reference sequence). With 7 bases clipped from V and 8 bases from J, the junction kept 18 bases outside the gene matches. CDR3 DNA: TGTGCCAGTACTCCGGGGACAGGACGGGGAACATTGGGCTACACCTTC. Translating it yields CASTPGTGRGTLGYTF.

This chain uses TRBV10-2 with TRBJ2-5, with D possibly being TRBD2 (6 bases). With 11 bases removed from V and 2 bases from J, the gap between germline ends came to 21 bases. The CDR3 covers 15 residues. Germline V gene lookup returns CDR1 WSHSY and CDR2 SAAADI. The CDR3 DNA is TGCGCCCACAAGGCGAGGCGGGGAGATCAAGAGACCCAGTACTTC. Its translation is CAHKARRGDQETQYF.

The rearrangement joins TRBV14 to TRBJ2-7; D unclear. The CDR3 contains 14 residues. The germline V gene has CDR1 SGHDN and CDR2 FVKESK. The V end was cut by 4 bases, the J end by 0 bases, with 10 bases between. CDR3 residues: CASSLGWDSYEQYF. The CDR3 region has the DNA TGTGCCAGCAGCCTCGGTTGGGACTCCTACGAGCAGTACTTC.

V gene TRBV2 combines with J gene TRBJ1-3; the match to TRBD1 covers 7 bases. Losses at the gene ends were 7 bases for V and 2 bases for J; bases not matched to a gene: 17. Germline V gene lookup returns CDR1 SNHLY and CDR2 FYNNEI. The CDR3 has 18 residues. The CDR3 DNA follows: TGTGCCAGCATTTCTCCGCTACGCACAGGGGTTGCTGGAAACACCATATATTTT. Residues: CASISPLRTGVAGNTIYF.

The V call is TRBV25-1, the J call TRBJ1-1; D perhaps matches TRBD1 (5 bases). Germline V lookup: CDR1 MGHDK, CDR2 SYGVNS. Trimming cost V 6 bases and J 6 bases, with 23 bases left between them. CDR3 length equals 16 residues. The DNA of the CDR3 is TGTGCCAGCAGCCCCCATTCGTCCGGGGGGAGGGCTGAAGCTTTCTTT. This codes for CASSPHSSGGRAEAFF.

The rearrangement uses TRBV9 and TRBJ2-5; possibly TRBD1 or TRBD2 for D (6 bases each). The CDR3 has 14 amino acids. Germline values: CDR1 SGDLS, CDR2 YYNGEE. Trimming took off 4 bases at V and 5 bases at J, with 15 bases between the two ends. CDR3 sequence (DNA): TGTGCCAGCAGCTCGGGACTGGGGGCGGAGACCCAGTACTTC. It specifies CASSSGLGAETQYF.

The chain has TRBV4-3 and TRBJ1-1, with a weak D call TRBD1 (6 bases). The CDR3 extends over 16 amino acids. In germline, CDR1 is LGHNA, CDR2 YSLEER. The V and J ends lost 0 bases and 0 bases respectively, with 11 bases between them. In nucleotides, the CDR3 is TGCGCCAGCAGCCAAGATAAAGGACAGCTGAACACTGAAGCTTTCTTT. Amino acid sequence: CASSQDKGQLNTEAFF.

This chain connects TRBV6-4 to TRBJ2-1, with TRBD2 as a possible D gene (6 bases). This CDR3 contains 15 residues. V was cut by 0 bases and J by 9 bases, with 15 bases left in between. Germline assignment: CDR1 MRHNA and CDR2 SNTAGT. The CDR3 DNA reads as TGTGCCAGCAGTGACTCCGTTTTGGAGGGAAGTGAGCAGTTCTTC. It translates to CASSDSVLEGSEQFF.

This chain joins TRBV6-6 and TRBJ1-3, with D maybe TRBD1 (5 bases). V was clipped by 6 bases and J by 0 bases, with 6 bases between them. Germline assignment: CDR1 MNHNY and CDR2 SVGAGI (reference sequence). CDR3 length: 13 amino acids. The CDR3 sequence is CASRDSSGNTIYF. The CDR3 DNA reads TGTGCCAGCAGAGACAGCTCTGGAAACACCATATATTTT.

This clone has a single count. The chain is built from TRBV19 and TRBJ1-6; no firm D call. Germline-derived CDR1 and CDR2 are LNHDA and SQIVND (reference sequence). The CDR3 is 12 residues long. V lost 6 bases to trimming and J lost 9 bases, with 9 bases between them. The CDR3 sequence is CASSDWASPLHF. The CDR3, as DNA: TGTGCCAGTAGCGATTGGGCTTCACCCCTCCACTTT.

The chain uses TRBV5-4 and TRBJ2-2, with D possibly matching TRBD2 (6 bases). V was clipped by 1 base and J by 5 bases, with 12 bases between them. The CDR3 totals 15 residues. CDR1 SGHNT and CDR2 YYREEE come from the germline V gene (reference sequence). In DNA form, the CDR3 reads TGTGCCAGCAGCTTGCCCGGGACTCCGACCGGGGAGCTGTTTTTT. It encodes CASSLPGTPTGELFF. Variable domain in full (rest from reference TRBV5-4 and TRBJ2-2): ETGVTQSPTHLIKTRGQQVTLRCSSQSGHNTVSWYQQALGQGPQFIFQYYREEENGRGNFPPRFSGLQFPNYSSELNVNALELDDSALYLCASSLPGTPTGELFFGEGSRLTVL.

V is TRBV5-5 and J is TRBJ1-3; D gene uncertain. V lost 2 bases and J lost 0, with 9 bases in between. Germline loops: CDR1 SGHKS, CDR2 YYEKEE (reference sequence). The length of the CDR3 is 15 residues. The CDR3 DNA follows: TGTGCCAGCAGCTTTCGTTTGAGCTCTGGAAACACCATATATTTT. Residues: CASSFRLSSGNTIYF.